This TCR beta chain is drawn from a study of blood T cell repertoires in COVID-19. Study-wide context: Sites in the United States, Italy and Spain provided acute and convalescent COVID-19 samples.

In the study's own analysis: By means of reference gene primer amplification, nucleated cell counts were estimated. Method: immunoSEQ multiplex PCR; TCRdb's copy keeps in-frame clones and lacks some. That table is the source of V, J and clone size, and D and trimming were worked out from the DNA. There are some 250,000 clones in the sample; 80% to 90% occur only once, and under 9.5% lies in the top ten. This clone was counted between two and nine times. The cohort comprised adults aged about 18 to 90 years residing in approximately 22 US areas. Participants had their cohort set by participant-reported clinical history. The sequence came from a man aged 35-49 years who had recovered from COVID-19. Sequencing input: PBMCs or T cells enriched from blood (not recorded which).

The CDR3 sequence is CASSNPGTGGTGELFF. The CDR3 nucleotides are TGTGCCAGCTCCAACCCCGGGACAGGGGGCACCGGGGAGCTGTTTTTT. This chain uses TRBV18 with TRBJ2-2; 11 bases are shared with TRBD1. V shed 6 bases, J shed 4 bases, and the junction held 7 bases outside the gene matches. CDR3 length: 16 residues. Germline V gene sequence: CDR1 KGHSH, CDR2 LQKENI.